What follows are 30 T cell receptor beta chains derived from one specimen sequenced in a study of T-cell memory formation after mild COVID-19. TCRdb reprocessed the 5' RACE reads via MiXCR and lists one record per CDR3 protein. The sample records about 270,000 distinct CDR3 sequences, over 15% being singletons. Sequencing was performed on PBMCs or a T cell subset sorted from them (not recorded which). The receptors shown here come from a young man who had mild COVID-19 (a few samples of this study predate the infection). Cell type and time point are not known.

This clonotype showed up many times. This chain links TRBV7-2 with TRBJ2-1; D is perhaps TRBD2 (5 bases). This CDR3 is built from 15 residues. The V and J ends lost 2 bases and 6 bases respectively, with 14 bases between them. Per germline, CDR1 SGHTA and CDR2 FQGNSA. The CDR3 sequence is CASSLQRGMGNEQFF. The CDR3 DNA reads TGTGCCAGCAGCTTACAACGGGGTATGGGCAATGAGCAGTTCTTC.

The chain couples TRBV30 to TRBJ2-5; the D is unclear. The CDR3 spans 11 residues. Germline CDR1 reads GTSNPN; CDR2 reads SVGIG (reference sequence). The V end lost 4 bases, the J end lost 4 bases, and 7 bases lay between the germline ends. The CDR3 coding sequence is TGTGCCTGGACTAGTCGAGAGACCCAGTACTTC. Translated, it gives CAWTSRETQYF.

This clonotype has a handful of counts. The chain couples TRBV4-1 to TRBJ2-5, with 7 bases identical to TRBD2. Trimming took 4 bases from V and 4 from J; bases not matched to a gene: 12. The CDR3 is 16 residues long. Per the germline V gene, CDR1 is MGHRA and CDR2 is YSYEKL. The CDR3, as DNA: TGCGCCAGCAGCCCTCATTCCGGACTAGTTGGAGAGACCCAGTACTTC. Its protein product is CASSPHSGLVGETQYF.

This clonotype has ten or more counts. The genes are TRBV4-1 and TRBJ2-3; no definite D call. The CDR3 loop spans 17 amino acids. Germline CDR1 reads MGHRA; CDR2 reads YSYEKL. The ends were cut back, 1 base at V and 5 bases at J, with 19 bases in the middle. CDR3 loop: CASSQVGRTEGGDTQYF. The CDR3 DNA is TGCGCCAGCAGCCAAGTGGGAAGAACCGAAGGTGGAGATACGCAGTATTTT.

This clonotype was seen ten or more times. The V gene is TRBV4-3, the J gene TRBJ2-2; possibly TRBD2 for D (6 bases). The ends were cut back, 11 bases at V and 4 bases at J, with 8 bases in the middle. Germline V gene lookup returns CDR1 LGHNA and CDR2 YSLEER. This CDR3 comprises 11 residues. The CDR3 spells CAAGSTGELFF. In DNA, the CDR3 is TGCGCCGCGGGGTCCACCGGGGAGCTGTTTTTT.

The gene calls are TRBV12-3 or TRBV12-4 and TRBJ1-1; the match to TRBD1 covers 8 bases. Trimming removed 6 bases from V and 3 bases from J; junction bases left unmatched: 9. The CDR3 length is 15 residues. DNA for the CDR3: TGTGCCAGCAGACCAAGACAGGGGTTCTACACTGAAGCTTTCTTT. Amino acid sequence: CASRPRQGFYTEAFF.

This clonotype was picked up a small number of times. A junction end diverges from the germline sequence, so it may reflect a read error. The J gene is TRBJ1-2, the V gene TRBV6-5; D is undetermined. This CDR3 has 11 amino acids. Germline V gene sequence: CDR1 MNHEY, CDR2 SVGAGI. In nucleotides, the CDR3 is TGTGCCAGCAGTAACTCCAAGGGCTACACCTTC. Encoded protein: CASSNSKGYTF.

In this sample, this clonotype turned up a few times. This sequence joins TRBV12-3 or TRBV12-4 and TRBJ2-2, with TRBD2 identical over 7 bases. This CDR3 is built from 13 residues. With 2 bases clipped from V and 7 bases from J, the junction kept 1 base outside the gene matches. CDR3 amino acids: CASSLREGGELFF. The CDR3 nucleotides are TGTGCCAGCAGTTTAAGGGAGGGCGGGGAGCTGTTTTTT.

The chain joins TRBV12-3 or TRBV12-4 to TRBJ1-5; no clear D gene. CDR3 size: 12 residues. Trimming pared 6 bases from V and 7 bases from J, leaving 10 bases between. Here the CDR3 reads CASSSSLQPQHF. Written as DNA, the CDR3 is TGTGCCAGCAGCTCTTCTCTGCAGCCCCAGCATTTT.

The CDR3 reads CASSAARTSGVQETQYF. The CDR3 nucleotides read TGTGCCAGCAGCGCAGCTCGGACTAGCGGGGTCCAAGAGACCCAGTACTTC. This rearrangement joins TRBV9 to TRBJ2-5; 12 positions agree with TRBD2. J gave up 1 base and V 3 bases, and 7 bases lay outside the gene matches. The germline gives CDR1 SGDLS, CDR2 YYNGEE. This CDR3 region has 17 residues.

Only one count was recorded for this clonotype. J is TRBJ2-7 and V is TRBV6-2 or TRBV6-3; 9 positions match TRBD1. V shed 7 bases, J shed 5 bases, and the junction held 9 bases outside the gene matches. Germline assignment: CDR1 MNHEY and CDR2 SVGEGT. The CDR3 contains 14 residues. Here the CDR3 reads CASTWGDRDHEQYV. Written as DNA, the CDR3 is TGTGCCAGCACCTGGGGGGACAGGGACCACGAGCAGTACGTC.

This clonotype was seen just once. CDR3 DNA sequence: TGCGCCAGCAGCTTGGGAGCGGGGGCCGGGGTTGGTACAGATACGCAGTATTTT. Its translation is CASSLGAGAGVGTDTQYF. The chain carries TRBV5-1 and TRBJ2-3, with 8 bases aligning to TRBD2. There are 18 residues in the CDR3. The germline V gene encodes CDR1 SGHRS and CDR2 YFSETQ. The J segment lost 3 bases and the V segment lost 0 bases, leaving 12 bases of the junction unmatched.

The V gene is TRBV6-6, the J gene TRBJ2-7, with TRBD1 matching 9 bases. V shed 5 bases, J shed 6 bases, and the junction held 5 bases outside the gene matches. Germline lookup yields CDR1 MNHNY and CDR2 SVGAGI (reference sequence). The CDR3 covers 13 residues. CDR3 nucleotide sequence: TGTGCCAGCAGTCGGGACAGGGCTTCCGAGCAGTACGTC. It codes for CASSRDRASEQYV.

Ten or more counts support this clonotype. The rearrangement links TRBV5-5 to TRBJ2-5; 11 bases map to TRBD1. V trimming: 4 bases; J trimming: 4 bases; junction bases outside the gene matches: 9. The CDR3 has 16 residues. From germline, CDR1 is SGHKS and CDR2 YYEKEE (reference sequence). CDR3 in amino acids: CASSPRTGGKGETQYF. CDR3 nucleotides: TGTGCCAGCAGCCCTAGGACAGGGGGCAAGGGAGAGACCCAGTACTTC. The entire variable domain, with the rest obtained from reference TRBV5-5 and TRBJ2-5, is as follows: DAGVTQSPTHLIKTRGQQVTLRCSPISGHKSVSWYQQVLGQGPQFIFQYYEKEERGRGNFPDRFSARQFPNYSSELNVNALLLGDSALYLCASSPRTGGKGETQYFGPGTRLLVL.

This clonotype was counted between two and nine times. Written as DNA, the CDR3 is TGCGCCAGCAGCCAAGCCGCACAATCGGGGGTGACCCAGTACTTC. It encodes CASSQAAQSGVTQYF. This sequence joins TRBV4-1 and TRBJ2-5; tentative D call: TRBD2 (6 bases). CDR3 size: 15 residues. The V gene lost 1 base and the J gene lost 7 bases, with 16 bases spanning the gap. CDR1 MGHRA and CDR2 YSYEKL come from the germline V gene.

The V call is TRBV6-4, the J call TRBJ2-1; 10 nucleotides line up with TRBD2. Per the germline V gene, CDR1 is MRHNA and CDR2 is SNTAGT. CDR3 length: 15 residues. Trimming removed 3 bases from V and 8 bases from J; junction bases left unmatched: 7. Written as DNA, the CDR3 is TGTGCCAGCAGTGAGAGCGGGGGGGCCCGCGATGAGCAGTTCTTC. Amino acids: CASSESGGARDEQFF.

The chain recombines TRBV7-9 with TRBJ1-1; D is ambiguous. There are 11 residues in the CDR3. Germline-derived CDR1 and CDR2 are SEHNR and FQNEAQ (reference sequence). Trimming left V 6 bases short and J 9 bases short, with 11 bases between. CDR3 in amino acids: CASRGAGQAFF. The CDR3 nucleotides are TGTGCCAGCAGGGGCGCAGGACAAGCTTTCTTT. Based on the CDR3 plus reference TRBV7-9 and TRBJ1-1, the full variable domain is DTGVSQNPRHKITKRGQNVTFRCDPISEHNRLYWYRQTLGQGPEFLTYFQNEAQLEKSRLLSDRFSAERPKGSFSTLEIQRTEQGDSAMYLCASRGAGQAFFGQGTRLTVV.

This clonotype turned up a few times. This rearrangement joins TRBV20-1 to TRBJ2-2; 7 nucleotides line up with TRBD1. The CDR3 is 13 residues long. The ends lost 3 bases at V and 4 bases at J; junction bases unmatched: 2. From germline, CDR1 is DFQATT and CDR2 SNEGSKA (reference sequence). CDR3 loop: CSASGTATGELFF. The CDR3 nucleotides read TGCAGTGCTAGTGGGACAGCCACCGGGGAGCTGTTTTTT.

The sample holds a few counts of this clonotype. The chain joins TRBV5-1 to TRBJ1-2; D is uncertain. The CDR3 loop spans 15 amino acids. V was cut by 0 bases and J by 4 bases, with 13 bases left in between. Germline V gives CDR1 SGHRS, CDR2 YFSETQ. The CDR3 sequence: CASSLEGGGPYGYTF. CDR3 DNA sequence: TGCGCCAGCAGCTTGGAAGGAGGAGGTCCCTATGGCTACACCTTC. The full variable domain, in which reference TRBV5-1 and TRBJ1-2 provide the parts outside the CDR3, is KAGVTQTPRYLIKTRGQQVTLSCSPISGHRSVSWYQQTPGQGLQFLFEYFSETQRNKGNFPGRFSGRQFSNSRSEMNVSTLELGDSALYLCASSLEGGGPYGYTFGSGTRLTVV.

J is TRBJ2-1 and V is TRBV5-6, with D perhaps TRBD1 (8 bases). V lost 0 bases and J 7 bases, leaving 17 bases between the germline ends. The germline V gene has CDR1 SGHDT and CDR2 YYEEEE. This CDR3 has 16 residues. The CDR3, as DNA: TGTGCCAGCAGCTTGGAGGGGACAGGACTAGGAAATGAGCAGTTCTTC. Its protein product is CASSLEGTGLGNEQFF. Full variable domain (rest looked up from reference TRBV5-6 and TRBJ2-1): DAGVTQSPTHLIKTRGQQVTLRCSPKSGHDTVSWYQQALGQGPQFIFQYYEEEERQRGNFPDRFSGHQFPNYSSELNVNALLLGDSALYLCASSLEGTGLGNEQFFGPGTRLTVL.

This clonotype was detected many times. The rearrangement links TRBV5-1 to TRBJ1-5; 7 nucleotides agree with TRBD1. CDR1 and CDR2 from the germline V gene are SGHRS and YFSETQ. Trimming removed 0 bases from V and 6 bases from J; junction bases left unmatched: 6. The CDR3 runs to 15 residues. The CDR3 region is CASSLAGQASQPQHF. The CDR3 region has the DNA TGCGCCAGCAGCTTGGCCGGACAGGCCAGTCAGCCCCAGCATTTT.

This chain connects TRBV20-1 to TRBJ2-5; weak D call: TRBD1 (6 bases). The CDR3 spans 15 residues. Germline lookup yields CDR1 DFQATT and CDR2 SNEGSKA (reference sequence). The chain's CDR3 is CSAVGEYGGRETQYF. CDR3 DNA sequence: TGCAGCGCCGTTGGTGAATATGGGGGCCGAGAGACCCAGTACTTC.

The chain combines TRBV20-1 with TRBJ2-7, with TRBD2 matching 9 bases. The CDR3 loop spans 13 amino acids. The junction had 6 bases not matched to a gene; V was cut back by 6 bases and J by 3 bases. Germline V gene data show CDR1 as DFQATT and CDR2 as SNEGSKA (reference sequence). CDR3: CSAKGLAFYEQYF. The CDR3 nucleotides are TGCAGTGCGAAAGGACTAGCGTTCTACGAGCAGTACTTC.

The chain has TRBV4-1 and TRBJ2-5; D perhaps matches TRBD1 (6 bases). The CDR3 is made up of 15 amino acids. Germline CDR1 MGHRA, CDR2 YSYEKL. V dropped 3 bases and J dropped 2 bases, with 13 bases sitting between them. The CDR3 protein is CASSHSGTRQETQYF. Here the CDR3 DNA reads TGCGCCAGCAGCCACTCCGGGACACGTCAAGAGACCCAGTACTTC.

This chain connects TRBV2 to TRBJ2-5; no reliable D call. V was shortened by 7 bases and J by 4 bases, with 7 bases between the two germline ends. The CDR3 has 11 residues. Germline V gene data show CDR1 as SNHLY and CDR2 as FYNNEI. The CDR3 loop reads CASTVGETQYF. CDR3 DNA: TGTGCCAGCACGGTTGGAGAGACCCAGTACTTC.

This clonotype was seen more than once but under ten times. This chain links TRBV18 with TRBJ1-2; D gene unclear. The ends were cut back, 8 bases at V and 3 bases at J, with 13 bases in the middle. The CDR3 covers 13 residues. From germline, CDR1 is KGHSH and CDR2 LQKENI. The CDR3, as DNA: TGTGCCAGCAGCCCTTCCGGGGACTATGGCTACACCTTC. Its protein product is CASSPSGDYGYTF.

This chain connects TRBV20-1 to TRBJ1-1; D is unclear. The V end lost 0 bases, the J end lost 1 base, and 15 bases lay between the germline ends. The CDR3 is 16 amino acids. In germline, CDR1 is DFQATT, CDR2 SNEGSKA (reference sequence). CDR3 protein: CSARDLMGSENTEAFF. The CDR3 DNA sequence: TGCAGTGCTAGAGATCTCATGGGTTCAGAGAACACTGAAGCTTTCTTT.

In its sample, this clonotype was seen a few times. The chain recombines TRBV5-4 with TRBJ2-5; the match to TRBD1 covers 11 bases. In germline, CDR1 is SGHNT, CDR2 YYREEE (reference sequence). V was pared by 0 bases and J by 4 bases, with 2 bases of the junction left unmatched. This CDR3 region has 15 residues. CDR3 nucleotide sequence: TGTGCCAGCAGCTTGGGGACAGGGGGCCCAGAGACCCAGTACTTC. It translates to CASSLGTGGPETQYF.

The table lists this clonotype with many counts. The J gene is TRBJ2-1, the V gene TRBV6-2 or TRBV6-3; TRBD2 agrees at 9 bases. Trimming took 0 bases from V and 9 from J; bases not matched to a gene: 9. Germline CDR1 is MNHEY and CDR2 is SVGEGT. The CDR3 runs 16 residues. CDR3 sequence: CASSYSWRGGQGEQFF. CDR3 bases: TGTGCCAGCAGTTACTCCTGGCGGGGGGGCCAGGGTGAGCAGTTCTTC.

In this sample, this clonotype turned up a few times. The chain has TRBV2 and TRBJ1-2; TRBD1 might be the D (5 bases). Trimming removed 5 bases at V and 0 bases at J, with 13 bases between. Germline values: CDR1 SNHLY, CDR2 FYNNEI. The CDR3 has 15 residues. In nucleotides, the CDR3 is TGTGCCAGCAGTCAATTGGGGGATGCTAACTATGGCTACACCTTC. Translation gives CASSQLGDANYGYTF.